One sample yielded the 17 T cell receptor beta chains listed below, sequenced in a study of control samples from healthy donors and cancer patients. Repertoires were generated with immunoSEQ multiplex PCR, while TCRdb's copy carries only in-frame clones and drops some. Of just over 90,000 clones in the sample, around 87% were seen once. Sequenced: blood. The receptors originated from a woman aged 45 to 65 in good health.

The chain recombines TRBV6-5 with TRBJ1-2, with a possible D match to TRBD1 (5 bases). V shed 2 bases and J shed 7 bases, with 11 bases lying between them. Per the germline V gene, CDR1 is MNHEY and CDR2 is SVGAGI. The CDR3 covers 13 residues. The CDR3 spells CASSYDSWGGYTF. In DNA, the CDR3 is TGTGCCAGCAGTTACGACAGTTGGGGTGGCTACACCTTC.

The CDR3 here is CASSPGPGHYGYTF. The CDR3 DNA reads TGTGCCAGCAGCCCTGGTCCGGGGCATTATGGCTACACCTTC. The J gene is TRBJ1-2, the V gene TRBV7-3; maybe TRBD1 (5 bases). The germline gives CDR1 SGHTA, CDR2 FQGTGA. V shed 5 bases and J shed 5 bases, with 15 bases lying between them. This CDR3 is 14 amino acids long.

This clone was seen just once. The chain carries TRBV15 and TRBJ2-2; the D is unclear. Trimming removed 5 bases at V and 8 bases at J, with 12 bases between. This CDR3 region has 13 residues. Germline V gives CDR1 LNHNV, CDR2 YYDKDF (reference sequence). Here the CDR3 reads CATSDPFRGELFF. The CDR3 region has the DNA TGTGCCACCAGCGACCCCTTCCGGGGGGAGCTGTTTTTT.

The rearrangement uses TRBV6-6 and TRBJ1-5, with D unclear. Germline V CDR1 and CDR2: MNHNY, SVGAGI (reference sequence). Trimming removed 2 bases from V and 5 bases from J, with 7 bases in between. This CDR3 has 13 residues. CDR3 nucleotides: TGTGCCAGCAGTTACGGAAACTATCAGCCCCAGCATTTT. Translating gives CASSYGNYQPQHF.

The chain has TRBV25-1 and TRBJ1-4; D uncertain. Germline CDR1 is MGHDK and CDR2 is SYGVNS. The CDR3 covers 15 residues. Trimming shortened V by 6 bases and J by 4 bases, and 15 bases separated the two germline ends. CDR3 in DNA: TGTGCCAGCAGCCCCAACCTGGTCAGTAATGAAAAACTGTTTTTT. Translation gives CASSPNLVSNEKLFF.

The chain uses TRBV18 and TRBJ2-2, with D perhaps matching TRBD1 (6 bases). Trimming stripped 3 bases from V and 3 bases from J, with 14 bases between. From germline, CDR1 is KGHSH and CDR2 LQKENI. This CDR3 has 16 amino acids. The CDR3 nucleotides read TGTGCCAGCTCACCGCAAGCCAGGGGATACACCGGGGAGCTGTTTTTT. Residues: CASSPQARGYTGELFF.

The chain uses TRBV7-2 and TRBJ1-2; D is possibly TRBD1 (6 bases). Trimming shortened V by 5 bases and J by 0 bases, and 13 bases separated the two germline ends. CDR1 and CDR2 (germline): SGHTA, FQGNSA. This CDR3 is built from 15 residues. As DNA, the CDR3 is TGTGCCAGCAGCACCGACAGGACACCTAACTATGGCTACACCTTC. Residues: CASSTDRTPNYGYTF.

The rearrangement joins TRBV18 to TRBJ2-3; possible D gene TRBD1, 5 bases. Per germline, CDR1 KGHSH and CDR2 LQKENI. The CDR3 is 16 residues long. Trimming stripped 3 bases from V and 0 bases from J, with 13 bases between. CDR3 amino acids: CASSPSAGRSTDTQYF. The CDR3 DNA reads as TGTGCCAGCTCACCTTCCGCAGGGCGTAGCACAGATACGCAGTATTTT.

The gene calls are TRBV27 and TRBJ2-1, with TRBD1 matching over 12 bases. V lost 5 bases and J lost 3; bases outside the gene matches: 2. This CDR3 region has 15 residues. Germline-derived CDR1 and CDR2 are MNHEY and SMNVEV (reference sequence). The CDR3 bases are TGTGCCAGCAGTCGGGACAGGGGGCTCTACAATGAGCAGTTCTTC. It encodes CASSRDRGLYNEQFF.

This clone was observed a single time. The chain links TRBV10-3 to TRBJ1-3, with TRBD1 matching 8 bases. The germline CDR1 and CDR2 sequences are ENHRY and SYGVKD. The V and J ends lost 6 bases and 0 bases, in that order; junction bases with no gene match: 4. CDR3 length: 15 residues. The CDR3 DNA is TGTGCCATCAGGTCGGACAGGGACTCTGGAAACACCATATATTTT. It specifies CAIRSDRDSGNTIYF.

The chain links TRBV5-1 to TRBJ2-5, with D possibly matching TRBD2 (6 bases). The germline CDR1 and CDR2 sequences are SGHRS and YFSETQ. The length of the CDR3 is 15 residues. V gave up 2 bases and J gave up 4 bases, with 15 bases separating them. The CDR3 DNA follows: TGCGCCAGCAGCTTTGCCCCCGGAGGGGTAGAGACCCAGTACTTC. It specifies CASSFAPGGVETQYF.

Points on this clone: Within the sample, other DNA sequences also encode this same CDR3. The chain joins TRBV2 to TRBJ1-2; 10 nucleotides match TRBD1. CDR3 length: 15 residues. The trim removed 7 bases at V and 7 bases at J, leaving 12 bases unmatched. CDR1 and CDR2 from the germline V gene are SNHLY and FYNNEI. CDR3 sequence reads: CASIFLGQGVGGYTF. The CDR3 coding sequence is TGTGCCAGCATATTCCTAGGACAGGGGGTGGGTGGCTACACCTTC.

The J gene is TRBJ1-2, the V gene TRBV4-2; D is ambiguous. Trimming left V 0 bases short and J 1 base short, with 6 bases between. The CDR3 length is 14 residues. Germline lookup yields CDR1 LGHNA and CDR2 YNFKEQ. The CDR3 sequence is CASSQDYGNYGYTF. The DNA of the CDR3 is TGTGCCAGCAGCCAAGATTACGGTAACTATGGCTACACCTTC.

The chain has TRBV2 and TRBJ1-5; tentatively, D is TRBD1 (6 bases). Germline V CDR1 and CDR2: SNHLY, FYNNEI. CDR3 length: 13 residues. V gave up 7 bases and J gave up 7 bases, with 14 bases separating them. The CDR3 nucleotides read TGTGCCAGCACGTCAGGGGTTTACCAGCCCCAGCATTTT. This translates into CASTSGVYQPQHF.

This clone was observed once. The J gene is TRBJ1-2, the V gene TRBV6-5, with a tentative D call TRBD1 (6 bases). Trimming cost V 5 bases and J 3 bases, with 13 bases left between them. CDR3 length: 14 residues. Germline-derived CDR1 and CDR2 are MNHEY and SVGAGI. CDR3: CASSPSHRDYGYTF. The CDR3 nucleotides read TGTGCCAGCAGTCCTTCACACAGGGACTATGGCTACACCTTC.

This clone was detected a few times. The chain couples TRBV6-5 to TRBJ2-7; 8 bases fit TRBD1. Germline loops: CDR1 MNHEY, CDR2 SVGAGI. With V trimmed by 5 bases and J by 7 bases, 10 bases remained unmatched. The CDR3 length is 14 residues. The CDR3 DNA reads as TGTGCCAGCAGTCAGTGGACAGGGTGGTTGGAGCAGTACTTC. It codes for CASSQWTGWLEQYF.

V usage is TRBV14 and J usage is TRBJ1-2, with TRBD1 as a possible D gene (5 bases). The V end lost 9 bases, the J end lost 4 bases, and 15 bases lay between the germline ends. Germline assignment: CDR1 SGHDN and CDR2 FVKESK. The CDR3 covers 13 residues. The DNA of the CDR3 is TGTGCCAGTTCAGGGAGTTTTGGCTATGGCTACACCTTC. Translation gives CASSGSFGYGYTF.